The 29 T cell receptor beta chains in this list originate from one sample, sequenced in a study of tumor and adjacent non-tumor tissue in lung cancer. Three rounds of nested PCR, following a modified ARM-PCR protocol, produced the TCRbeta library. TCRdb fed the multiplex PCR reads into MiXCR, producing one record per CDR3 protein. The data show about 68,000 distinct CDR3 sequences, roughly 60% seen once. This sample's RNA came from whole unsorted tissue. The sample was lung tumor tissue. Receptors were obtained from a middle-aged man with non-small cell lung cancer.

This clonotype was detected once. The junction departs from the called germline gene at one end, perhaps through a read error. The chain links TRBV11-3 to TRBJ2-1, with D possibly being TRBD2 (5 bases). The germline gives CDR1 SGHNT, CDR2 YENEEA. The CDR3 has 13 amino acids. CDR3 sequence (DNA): TGTGCCAGCAGTGCTAGCTACAAGGATGAACAGTTCTTC. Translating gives CASSASYKDEQFF.

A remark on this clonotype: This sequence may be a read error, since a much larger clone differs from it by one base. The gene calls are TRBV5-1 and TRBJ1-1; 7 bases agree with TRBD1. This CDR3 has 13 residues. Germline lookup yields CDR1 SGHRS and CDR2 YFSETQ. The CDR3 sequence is CASRGQQNTGAFF. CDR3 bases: TGCGCCAGCAGGGGACAGCAGAACACTGGAGCTTTCTTT.

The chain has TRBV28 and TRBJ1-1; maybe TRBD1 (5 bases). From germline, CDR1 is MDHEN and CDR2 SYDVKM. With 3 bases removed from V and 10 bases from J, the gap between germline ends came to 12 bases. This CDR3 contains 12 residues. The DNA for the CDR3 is TGTGCCAGCAGTTTCGATACGAGGGGAGCTTTCTTT. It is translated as CASSFDTRGAFF.

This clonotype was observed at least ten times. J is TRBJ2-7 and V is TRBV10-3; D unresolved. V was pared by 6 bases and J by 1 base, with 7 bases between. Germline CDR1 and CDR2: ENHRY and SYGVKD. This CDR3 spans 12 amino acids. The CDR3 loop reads CAISQTSYEQYF. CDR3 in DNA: TGTGCCATCAGCCAGACGTCCTACGAGCAGTACTTC.

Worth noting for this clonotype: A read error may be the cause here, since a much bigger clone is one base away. The CDR3 region has the DNA TGTGTCAGCAGCTCCGGGACAGGGGGAACGGGTGGGGCCAACGTCCTGACTTTC. This translates into CVSSSGTGGTGGANVLTF. This rearrangement joins TRBV5-5 to TRBJ2-6; 11 nucleotides align to TRBD1. The CDR3 sequence is 18 residues long. CDR1 is SGHKS, CDR2 YYEKEE, per germline (reference sequence).

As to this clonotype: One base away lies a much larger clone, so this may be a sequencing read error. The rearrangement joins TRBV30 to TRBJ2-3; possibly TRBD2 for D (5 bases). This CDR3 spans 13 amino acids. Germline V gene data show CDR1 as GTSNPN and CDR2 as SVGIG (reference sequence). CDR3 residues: CAWNQAAPDMQYF. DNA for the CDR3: TGTGCCTGGAACCAAGCGGCCCCAGATATGCAGTATTTT.

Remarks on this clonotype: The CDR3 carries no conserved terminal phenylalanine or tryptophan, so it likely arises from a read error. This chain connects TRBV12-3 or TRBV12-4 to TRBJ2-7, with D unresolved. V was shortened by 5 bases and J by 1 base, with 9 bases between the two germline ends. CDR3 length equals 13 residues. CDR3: CASSLSFSYEQYL. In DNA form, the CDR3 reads TGTGCCAGCAGTCTTAGTTTTTCCTACGAGCAGTACCTC.

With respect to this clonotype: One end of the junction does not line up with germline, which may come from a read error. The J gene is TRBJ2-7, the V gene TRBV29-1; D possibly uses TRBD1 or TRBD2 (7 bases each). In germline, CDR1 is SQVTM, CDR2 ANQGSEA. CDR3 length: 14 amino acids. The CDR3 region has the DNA TGCGGCGTTAAAGACAGGGACTATTTCTACGAGCAGCACTTC. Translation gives CGVKDRDYFYEQHF.

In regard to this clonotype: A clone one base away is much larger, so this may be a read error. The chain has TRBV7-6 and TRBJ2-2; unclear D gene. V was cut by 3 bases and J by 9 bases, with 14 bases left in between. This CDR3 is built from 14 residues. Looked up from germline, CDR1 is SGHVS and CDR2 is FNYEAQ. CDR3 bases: TGTGCCAGCAGCTTTGGCCCTTCTCCCTGGGAGCTGTTTTTT. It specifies CASSFGPSPWELFF.

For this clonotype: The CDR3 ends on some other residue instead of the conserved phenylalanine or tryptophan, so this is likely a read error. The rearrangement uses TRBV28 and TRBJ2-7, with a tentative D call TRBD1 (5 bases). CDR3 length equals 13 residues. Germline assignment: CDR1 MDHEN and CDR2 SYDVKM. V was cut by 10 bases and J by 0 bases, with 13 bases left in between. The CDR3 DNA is TGTGCCACCATCAGGGCTACCTCCTACGAGCAGTACTCC. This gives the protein CATIRATSYEQYS.

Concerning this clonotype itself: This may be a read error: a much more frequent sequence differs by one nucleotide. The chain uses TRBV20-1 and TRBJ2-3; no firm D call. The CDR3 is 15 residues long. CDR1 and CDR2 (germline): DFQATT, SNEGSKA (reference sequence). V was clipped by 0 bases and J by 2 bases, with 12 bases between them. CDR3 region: CSARDQKVPTDTQYF. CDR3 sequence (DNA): TGCAGTGCTAGAGATCAGAAGGTCCCCACAGATACGCAGTATTTT.

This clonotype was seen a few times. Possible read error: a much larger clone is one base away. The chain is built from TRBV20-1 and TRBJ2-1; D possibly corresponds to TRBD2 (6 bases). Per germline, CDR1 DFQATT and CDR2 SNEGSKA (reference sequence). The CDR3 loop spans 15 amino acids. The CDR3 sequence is CGAAGWLARSGEQFF. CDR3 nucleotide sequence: TGCGGTGCCGCGGGGTGGCTAGCGCGCTCGGGGGAGCAGTTCTTC.

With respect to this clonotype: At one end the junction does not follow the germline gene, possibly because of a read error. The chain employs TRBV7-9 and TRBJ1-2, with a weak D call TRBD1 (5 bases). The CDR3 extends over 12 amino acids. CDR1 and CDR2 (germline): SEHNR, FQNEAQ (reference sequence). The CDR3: CDSSTDKGGYTF. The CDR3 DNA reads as TGTGACAGCAGCACGGACAAGGGTGGCTACACCTTC.

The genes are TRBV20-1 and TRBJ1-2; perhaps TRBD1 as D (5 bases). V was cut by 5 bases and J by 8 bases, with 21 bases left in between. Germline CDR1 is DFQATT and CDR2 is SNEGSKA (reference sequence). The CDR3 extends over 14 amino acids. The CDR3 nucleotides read TGCAGTGCTGGAACCCCCCGGGACGGCTACGGCTACACCTTC. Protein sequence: CSAGTPRDGYGYTF.

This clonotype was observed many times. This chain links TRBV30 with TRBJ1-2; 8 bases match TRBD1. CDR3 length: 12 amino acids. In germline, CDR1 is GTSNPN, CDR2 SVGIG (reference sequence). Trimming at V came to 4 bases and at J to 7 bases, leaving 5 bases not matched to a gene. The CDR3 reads CAWTTQGGGYTF. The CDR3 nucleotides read TGTGCCTGGACGACACAGGGGGGTGGCTACACCTTC.

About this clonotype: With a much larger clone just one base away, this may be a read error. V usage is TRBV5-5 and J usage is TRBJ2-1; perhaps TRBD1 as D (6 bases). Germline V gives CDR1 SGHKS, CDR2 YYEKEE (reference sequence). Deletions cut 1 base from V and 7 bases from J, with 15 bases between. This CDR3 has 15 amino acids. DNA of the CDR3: TGTGCCAGCAGCTTGTCCGGGACATGGGATAATGAGCAGTTCTTC. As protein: CASSLSGTWDNEQFF.

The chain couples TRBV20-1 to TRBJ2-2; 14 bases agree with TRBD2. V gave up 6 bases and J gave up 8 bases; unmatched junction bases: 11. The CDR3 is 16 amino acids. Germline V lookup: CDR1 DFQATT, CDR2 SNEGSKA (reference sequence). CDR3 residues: CSAPGLAGVRAGELFF. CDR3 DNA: TGCAGTGCGCCGGGACTAGCGGGAGTGCGGGCAGGGGAGCTGTTTTTT.

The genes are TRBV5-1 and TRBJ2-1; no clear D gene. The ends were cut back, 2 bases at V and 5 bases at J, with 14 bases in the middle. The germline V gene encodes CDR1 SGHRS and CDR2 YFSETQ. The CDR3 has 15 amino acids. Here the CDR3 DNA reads TGCGCCAGCAGCTTATGGGAAGTCCCGAACAATGAGCAGTTCTTC. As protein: CASSLWEVPNNEQFF.

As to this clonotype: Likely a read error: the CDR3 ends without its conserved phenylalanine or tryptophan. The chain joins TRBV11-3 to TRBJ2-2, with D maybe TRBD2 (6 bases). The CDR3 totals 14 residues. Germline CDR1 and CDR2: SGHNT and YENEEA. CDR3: CASSPNMRGGELFL. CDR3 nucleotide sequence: TGTGCAAGCAGTCCCAACATGCGGGGCGGGGAGCTGTTTCTT.

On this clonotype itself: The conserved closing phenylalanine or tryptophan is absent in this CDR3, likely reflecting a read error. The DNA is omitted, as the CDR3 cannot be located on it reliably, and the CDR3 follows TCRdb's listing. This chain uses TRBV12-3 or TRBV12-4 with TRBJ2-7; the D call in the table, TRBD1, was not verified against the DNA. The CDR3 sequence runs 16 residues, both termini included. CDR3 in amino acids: CASSLGGASSSYELYL.

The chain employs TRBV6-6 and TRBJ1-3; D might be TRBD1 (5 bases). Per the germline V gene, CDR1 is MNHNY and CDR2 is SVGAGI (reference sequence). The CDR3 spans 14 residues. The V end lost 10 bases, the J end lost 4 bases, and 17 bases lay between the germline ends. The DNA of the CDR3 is TGTGCCATAAGCCCCCCGGGGGGAGGAAACACCATATATTTT. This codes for CAISPPGGGNTIYF.

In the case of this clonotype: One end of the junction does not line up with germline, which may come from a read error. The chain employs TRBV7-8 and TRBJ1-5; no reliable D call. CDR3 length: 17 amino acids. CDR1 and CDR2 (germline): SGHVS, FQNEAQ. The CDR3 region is CASSLEVASFKGQAQHF. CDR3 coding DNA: TGTGCCAGCAGCTTAGAGGTCGCCTCGTTTAAGGGTCAGGCCCAGCATTTT.

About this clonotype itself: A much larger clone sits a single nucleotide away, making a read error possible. The CDR3 nucleotides read TGTGTCAGCACCGAGCAGGCAGCCCAAGAGACCCAGTACTTC. As protein: CVSTEQAAQETQYF. J is TRBJ2-5 and V is TRBV11-2; D is undetermined. The CDR3 runs to 14 residues. Germline CDR1 SGHAT, CDR2 FQNNGV.

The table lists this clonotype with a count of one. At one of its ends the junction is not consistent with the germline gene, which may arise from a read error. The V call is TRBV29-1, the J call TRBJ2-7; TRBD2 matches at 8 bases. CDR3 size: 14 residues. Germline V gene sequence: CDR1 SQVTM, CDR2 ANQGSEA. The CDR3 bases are TGCGGCGTTGAAGATACCGGGACTAGTGCCGAGCAGTACTTC. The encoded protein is CGVEDTGTSAEQYF.

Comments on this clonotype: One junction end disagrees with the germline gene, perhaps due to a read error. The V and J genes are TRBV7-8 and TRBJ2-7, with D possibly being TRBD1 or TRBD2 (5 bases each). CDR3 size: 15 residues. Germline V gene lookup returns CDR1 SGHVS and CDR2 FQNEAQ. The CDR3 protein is CASSLSDGAFYEHYF. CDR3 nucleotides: TGTGCCAGCAGCTTATCGGACGGGGCCTTCTACGAGCACTACTTC.

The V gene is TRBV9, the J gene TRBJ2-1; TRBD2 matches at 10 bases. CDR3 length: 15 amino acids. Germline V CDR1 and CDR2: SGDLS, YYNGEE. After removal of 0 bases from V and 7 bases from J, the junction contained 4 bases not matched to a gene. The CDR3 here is CASSVGLAGENEQFF. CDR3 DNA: TGTGCCAGCAGCGTAGGTCTAGCGGGGGAAAATGAGCAGTTCTTC. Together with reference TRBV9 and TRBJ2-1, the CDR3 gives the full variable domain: DSGVTQTPKHLITATGQRVTLRCSPRSGDLSVYWYQQSLDQGLQFLIQYYNGEERAKGNILERFSAQQFPDLHSELNLSSLELGDSALYFCASSVGLAGENEQFFGPGTRLTVL.

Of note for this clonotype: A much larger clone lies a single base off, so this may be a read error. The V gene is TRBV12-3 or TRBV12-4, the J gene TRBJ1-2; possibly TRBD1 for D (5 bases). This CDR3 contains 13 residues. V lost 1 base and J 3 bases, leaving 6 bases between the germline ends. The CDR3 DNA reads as TGTGCCAGCAGTTTAGGAGGGGACTATGGCTACACCTTC. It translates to CASSLGGDYGYTF.

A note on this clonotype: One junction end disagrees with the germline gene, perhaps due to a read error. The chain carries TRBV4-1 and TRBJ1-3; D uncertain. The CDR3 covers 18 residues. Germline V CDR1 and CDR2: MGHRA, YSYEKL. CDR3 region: CASSQDTPRFGSGNTIYF. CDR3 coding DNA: TGCGCGAGCAGCCAAGATACCCCTCGGTTCGGGTCTGGAAACACCATATATTTT.

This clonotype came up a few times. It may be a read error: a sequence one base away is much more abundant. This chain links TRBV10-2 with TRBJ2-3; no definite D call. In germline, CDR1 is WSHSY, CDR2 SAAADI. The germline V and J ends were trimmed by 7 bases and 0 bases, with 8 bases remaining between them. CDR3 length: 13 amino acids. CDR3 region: CASMVSSTDTQYF. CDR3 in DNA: TGCGCCAGCATGGTTTCTAGCACAGATACGCAGTATTTT.